These 18 T cell receptor beta chains were sequenced from one sample in a study of cytomegalovirus exposure and HLA in healthy donors (dated by TCRdb to the late 2010s). Library creation used the immunoSEQ multiplex PCR assay. The multiplex PCR relied on a mix of 60 forward primers for TCR Vbeta segments and 13 reverse primers for TCR Jbeta segments. Not all clones reach the TCRdb copy of this immuneACCESS table, which keeps in-frame sequences only. Checked studies attribute under half of the gap to unresolved V genes and leave the rest unexplained. In this sample the table shows approximately 220,000 clones, over 75% of which occur a single time. The ten top clones hold under 2% of the sample. The specimen was PBMCs. The receptors shown here come from a man younger than 35 in good health and CMV-seronegative.

V is TRBV6-1 and J is TRBJ2-3, with D unresolved. Germline V gene sequence: CDR1 MNHNS, CDR2 SASEGT. The CDR3 spans 15 residues. The V and J ends lost 3 bases and 0 bases respectively, with 10 bases between them. Written as DNA, the CDR3 is TGTGCCAGCAGTGAGTTGACTTGGAGCACAGATACGCAGTATTTT. Its protein is CASSELTWSTDTQYF.

The chain recombines TRBV5-6 with TRBJ2-1, with 7 bases aligning to TRBD2. The CDR3 contains 14 residues. V was pared by 3 bases and J by 9 bases, with 9 bases of the junction left unmatched. The germline gives CDR1 SGHDT, CDR2 YYEEEE. The CDR3 DNA reads TGTGCCAGCAGCTGGGGAGGACTAGTCGGTGAGCAGTTCTTC. This sequence encodes CASSWGGLVGEQFF. Variable domain in full (rest from reference TRBV5-6 and TRBJ2-1): DAGVTQSPTHLIKTRGQQVTLRCSPKSGHDTVSWYQQALGQGPQFIFQYYEEEERQRGNFPDRFSGHQFPNYSSELNVNALLLGDSALYLCASSWGGLVGEQFFGPGTRLTVL.

The rearrangement joins TRBV25-1 to TRBJ2-5, with 8 bases fitting TRBD1. The CDR3 runs 16 residues. Germline CDR1 and CDR2: MGHDK and SYGVNS. The V and J ends lost 1 base and 2 bases, in that order; junction bases with no gene match: 6. The CDR3 reads CASSEFPTGEQETQYF. The CDR3 DNA reads as TGTGCCAGCAGTGAATTCCCGACAGGGGAACAAGAGACCCAGTACTTC.

This sequence joins TRBV6-5 and TRBJ1-6; 8 nucleotides agree with TRBD1. Trimming cost V 3 bases and J 7 bases; bases outside gene matches: 2. The CDR3 length is 14 residues. CDR1 and CDR2 (germline): MNHEY, SVGAGI. For the CDR3, the DNA is TGTGCCAGCAGTTATGGACAGGGAAATTCACCCCTCCACTTT. It encodes CASSYGQGNSPLHF.

The chain joins TRBV7-8 to TRBJ2-1; D perhaps matches TRBD2 (7 bases). The V end was cut by 3 bases, the J end by 10 bases, with 34 bases between. There are 20 residues in the CDR3. Germline loops: CDR1 SGHVS, CDR2 FQNEAQ. The CDR3 coding sequence is TGTGCCAGCAGCTTCCAGGGTCTGAAGCGGGACATCCCGACACGGGGCGAGCAGTTCTTC. Translation: CASSFQGLKRDIPTRGEQFF.

The chain recombines TRBV13 with TRBJ2-7; D remains ambiguous. CDR1 and CDR2 (germline): PRHDT, FYEKMQ (reference sequence). The CDR3 sequence is 11 residues long. Trimming removed 5 bases from V and 6 bases from J, with 8 bases in between. The CDR3 coding sequence is TGTGCCAGCAGCGCCACGGGCGAGCAGTACTTC. As protein: CASSATGEQYF. Full variable domain (outside the CDR3, taken from reference TRBV13 and TRBJ2-7): AAGVIQSPRHLIKEKRETATLKCYPIPRHDTVYWYQQGPGQDPQFLISFYEKMQSDKGSIPDRFSAQQFSDYHSELNMSSLELGDSALYFCASSATGEQYFGPGTRLTVT.

The chain recombines TRBV19 with TRBJ2-7; TRBD1 might be the D (5 bases). The CDR3 extends over 13 amino acids. The germline gives CDR1 LNHDA, CDR2 SQIVND (reference sequence). With 5 bases removed from V and 0 bases from J, the gap between germline ends came to 8 bases. CDR3 amino acids: CASSGHLSYEQYF. CDR3 nucleotide sequence: TGTGCCAGTAGTGGACACCTCTCCTACGAGCAGTACTTC. Full variable domain (outside the CDR3, taken from reference TRBV19 and TRBJ2-7): DGGITQSPKYLFRKEGQNVTLSCEQNLNHDAMYWYRQDPGQGLRLIYYSQIVNDFQKGDIAEGYSVSREKKESFPLTVTSAQKNPTAFYLCASSGHLSYEQYFGPGTRLTVT.

This clone turned up a few times. One junction end does not reproduce the germline sequence, and a read error may be involved. The CDR3 sequence is CASSLSGPRVF. CDR3 sequence (DNA): TGTGCCAGCAGCTTATCAGGGCCCCGTGTTTTC. This chain connects TRBV11-2 to TRBJ2-7; TRBD1 might be the D (5 bases). There are 11 residues in the CDR3. Germline V gene sequence: CDR1 SGHAT, CDR2 FQNNGV.

The chain has TRBV11-2 and TRBJ2-3; D remains unclear. The CDR3 covers 13 residues. Trimming stripped 0 bases from V and 6 bases from J, with 7 bases between. Looked up from germline, CDR1 is SGHAT and CDR2 is FQNNGV. CDR3 DNA sequence: TGTGCCAGCAGCTTAGAGCGGCGGGATACGCAGTATTTT. Protein sequence: CASSLERRDTQYF.

This chain joins TRBV11-2 and TRBJ1-2; D gene ambiguous. CDR3 length: 11 amino acids. V lost 4 bases, J lost 7 bases, and 7 bases lay in between. The germline CDR1 and CDR2 sequences are SGHAT and FQNNGV. The CDR3 nucleotides read TGTGCCAGCAGCTCCCTCTCTGGCTACACCTTC. It encodes CASSSLSGYTF.

The V call is TRBV30, the J call TRBJ2-5; 7 bases are shared with TRBD1. The V segment lost 4 bases and the J segment 2 bases; nucleotides outside the gene matches: 7. There are 14 residues in the CDR3. Germline CDR1 GTSNPN, CDR2 SVGIG (reference sequence). The CDR3 here is CAWTPGTAQETQYF. The CDR3 nucleotides read TGTGCCTGGACTCCCGGGACAGCTCAAGAGACCCAGTACTTC.

This chain uses TRBV15 with TRBJ2-2, with 10 bases that match TRBD2. The CDR3 extends over 18 amino acids. Per germline, CDR1 LNHNV and CDR2 YYDKDF (reference sequence). Trimming at V came to 1 base and at J to 3 bases, leaving 8 bases not matched to a gene. The CDR3 DNA is TGTGCCACCAGCAGAGGTCAAGCGGGAGGGCCCCACACCGGGGAGCTGTTTTTT. Its translation is CATSRGQAGGPHTGELFF. Combining the CDR3 with reference TRBV15 and TRBJ2-2 gives the whole variable domain DAMVIQNPRYQVTQFGKPVTLSCSQTLNHNVMYWYQQKSSQAPKLLFHYYDKDFNNEADTPDNFQSRRPNTSFCFLDIRSPGLGDTAMYLCATSRGQAGGPHTGELFFGEGSRLTVL.

Remarks on this clone: The same CDR3 can be traced to other DNA sequences in this sample. The V and J genes are TRBV6-5 and TRBJ1-1, with D unresolved. Germline values: CDR1 MNHEY, CDR2 SVGAGI. The CDR3 runs to 11 residues. Trimming cost V 6 bases and J 1 base, with 3 bases left between them. CDR3 DNA: TGTGCCAGCAGCAAGAACACTGAAGCTTTCTTT. Protein: CASSKNTEAFF.

A note on this clone: Its ends do not fully match the called genes, so a read error is possible. V is TRBV7-7 and J is TRBJ2-7; weak D call: TRBD2 (6 bases). The germline gives CDR1 SSHAT, CDR2 FNYEAQ (reference sequence). The CDR3 has 13 amino acids. The CDR3 coding sequence is TGTGCTAGCAGCCTCAGCTGGGAGGACGAGCAGTACTTC. Protein sequence: CASSLSWEDEQYF.

The V call is TRBV27, the J call TRBJ2-2, with 7 bases that match TRBD1. The V segment lost 5 bases and the J segment 1 base; nucleotides outside the gene matches: 10. Germline V gene lookup returns CDR1 MNHEY and CDR2 SMNVEV (reference sequence). The CDR3 consists of 17 residues. The CDR3 region is CASSVGGQALNTGELFF. For the CDR3, the DNA is TGTGCCAGCAGTGTAGGTGGACAGGCATTGAACACCGGGGAGCTGTTTTTT.

The rearrangement joins TRBV9 to TRBJ2-1, with 12 bases aligning to TRBD2. With V trimmed by 3 bases and J by 4 bases, 2 bases remained unmatched. Looked up from germline, CDR1 is SGDLS and CDR2 is YYNGEE. The CDR3 is made up of 15 amino acids. DNA of the CDR3: TGTGCCAGCAGCGAAGGACTAGCGGGATACAATGAGCAGTTCTTC. Protein product: CASSEGLAGYNEQFF.

V and J are TRBV6-1 and TRBJ1-3, with unresolved D. This CDR3 is built from 14 residues. Germline V CDR1 and CDR2: MNHNS, SASEGT. V was cut by 2 bases and J by 4 bases, with 9 bases left in between. CDR3 sequence (DNA): TGTGCCAGCAGTGAAAACAGTTACGGAAACACCATATATTTT. Amino acid sequence: CASSENSYGNTIYF.

The V gene is TRBV19, the J gene TRBJ2-2; 8 bases align to TRBD2. The germline CDR1 and CDR2 sequences are LNHDA and SQIVND (reference sequence). After removal of 4 bases from V and 4 bases from J, the junction contained 5 bases not matched to a gene. This CDR3 contains 15 residues. The CDR3 DNA is TGTGCCAGTAGTACTTGGACTAGCCCCACCGGGGAGCTGTTTTTT. It yields the protein CASSTWTSPTGELFF.